This record concerns one T cell receptor (beta chain) sequence. Its matching antigen is unknown. This entry is derived from a study of shared clonotypes between healthy human individuals. CDR3 length equals 14 residues. V trimming: 2 bases; J trimming: 8 bases; junction bases outside the gene matches: 8. Per germline, CDR1 MNHEY and CDR2 SVGAGI. The study's findings and limits: The four-donor shared clonotypes exceeded non-shared clonotypes in generation probability, with non-shared ones scoring lower. Collection of samples was limited to blood; tissue repertoires likely differ.

TCRdb's table, derived via immunoSEQ multiplex PCR, lists solely in-frame clones and lacks some. The sample has 2 million or so clones; 85% to 95% are singletons. The receptor's source is a man aged 18 to 30 in good health. This chain links TRBV6-5 with TRBJ1-1; 7 bases agree with TRBD1. Specimen: naive CD4+ T cells sorted from blood. The subset: CD45RA+ positively selected. This CDR3 reads CASSYTGARSEAFF. For the CDR3, the DNA is TGTGCCAGCAGTTACACAGGGGCCCGGAGCGAAGCTTTCTTT.